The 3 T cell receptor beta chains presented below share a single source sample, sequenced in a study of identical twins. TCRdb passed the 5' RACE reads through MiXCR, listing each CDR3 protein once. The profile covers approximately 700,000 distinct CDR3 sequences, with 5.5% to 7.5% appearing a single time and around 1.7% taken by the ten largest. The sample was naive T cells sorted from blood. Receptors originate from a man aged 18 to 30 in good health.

The CDR3 spells CASSQVVGGINYNEQFF. The CDR3 DNA sequence: TGTGCCAGCAGCCAAGTTGTGGGCGGAATAAACTACAATGAGCAGTTCTTC. The rearrangement links TRBV4-2 to TRBJ2-1; D gene unclear. Deletions cut 1 base from V and 3 bases from J, with 16 bases between. The CDR3 is made up of 17 amino acids. CDR1 LGHNA and CDR2 YNFKEQ come from the germline V gene.

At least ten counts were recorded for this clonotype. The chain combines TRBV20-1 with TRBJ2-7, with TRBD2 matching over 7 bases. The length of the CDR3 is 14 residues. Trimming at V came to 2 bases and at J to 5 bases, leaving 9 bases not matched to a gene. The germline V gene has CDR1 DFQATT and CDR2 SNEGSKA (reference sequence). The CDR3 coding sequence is TGCAGTGCTAGACCTGGGGGGGATTTCCACGAGCAGTACGTC. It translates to CSARPGGDFHEQYV.

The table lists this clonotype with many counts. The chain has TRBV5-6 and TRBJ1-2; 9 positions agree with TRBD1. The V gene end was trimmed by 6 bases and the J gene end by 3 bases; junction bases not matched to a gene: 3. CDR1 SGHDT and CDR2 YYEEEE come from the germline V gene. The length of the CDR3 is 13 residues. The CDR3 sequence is CASKGQGYYGYTF. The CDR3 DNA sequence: TGTGCCAGCAAAGGACAGGGGTACTATGGCTACACCTTC.